This TCR beta chain was recorded in a study of cytomegalovirus exposure and HLA in healthy donors. Study outcomes and limitations: It was in a later analysis that TCR association rates were seen to vary by HLA locus, highest for DRB1 and lowest for HLA-C. An analysis done earlier found most TCR beta V segments productive about 87% or about 30% of the time.

The trim removed 9 bases at V and 0 bases at J, leaving 5 bases unmatched. This CDR3 has 14 residues. CDR1 and CDR2 from the germline V gene are MDHEN and SYDVKM. 60 Vbeta and 13 Jbeta primers were used in PCR. Generated by immunoSEQ multiplex PCR, the TCRdb table keeps only in-frame clones and is missing some. The repertoire includes 130,000 to 150,000 clones, almost 85% of them detected once, and over 9.5% sits in the top ten. Concerning this clone itself: Its antigen is still unknown.

The specimen sequenced was PBMCs. The chain recombines TRBV28 with TRBJ2-3, with 8 nucleotides matching TRBD1. The clonotype was recovered from an older woman in good health and CMV-seropositive. The CDR3: CASRTGPSTDTQYF. CDR3 sequence (DNA): TGTGCCAGTCGGACAGGGCCTAGCACAGATACGCAGTATTTT.